Reported below is one T cell receptor beta chain. The sample originates from a study of blood T cell repertoires in COVID-19. Unmatched junction bases numbered 2, after V lost 5 bases and J lost 1 base. CDR1 is MNHEY, CDR2 SVGAGI, per germline. The CDR3 totals 15 residues. Data came from immunoSEQ multiplex PCR; TCRdb stores just in-frame clones and leaves some out. The sample records some 87,000 clones, around 81% being singletons. The clonotype originates from a man aged 45-65 years who had recovered from COVID-19. The sample was peripheral blood. The J gene is TRBJ2-2, the V gene TRBV6-5; 9 positions agree with TRBD1. CDR3 amino acids: CASSPGQGNTGELFF. The CDR3 coding sequence is TGTGCCAGCAGTCCGGGACAGGGGAACACCGGGGAGCTGTTTTTT.